This TCR beta chain was observed in a study of blood T cells in healthy people across ages. Notes on the study in general: The unknown donor CMV status may have confounded expanded clonotype changes.

Alongside a J-beta primer mix, a sample-barcoded 5' primer served in a second PCR lasting 7 to 11 cycles. TCRdb re-called the 5' RACE reads with MiXCR, one entry per CDR3 protein. The sample consists of over a million distinct CDR3 sequences, under 30% of them appearing once. The donors, all healthy, were Caucasians living in Russia, aged roughly 6 to 90. Total RNA was extracted at no less than 5 micrograms per sample. Remarks on this clonotype: Its antigen is undetermined.

The J segment lost 4 bases and the V segment lost 1 base, leaving 9 bases of the junction unmatched. The germline CDR1 and CDR2 sequences are LGHDT and YNNKEL (reference sequence). This CDR3 has 16 residues. These data were also reused for a study on T cells of mothers and their children. That work states: Compared with unrelated pairs, related mother-child pairs had slightly higher, non-significant overlap.

The specimen sequenced was blood. V usage is TRBV3-1 and J usage is TRBJ1-1; 7 bases map to TRBD1. The source of this sequence is a girl aged 2-10 years in good health. Here the CDR3 DNA reads TGTGCCAGCAGCCAAGTAACAAGGGGGCGGCTCACTGAAGCTTTCTTT. It is translated as CASSQVTRGRLTEAFF.